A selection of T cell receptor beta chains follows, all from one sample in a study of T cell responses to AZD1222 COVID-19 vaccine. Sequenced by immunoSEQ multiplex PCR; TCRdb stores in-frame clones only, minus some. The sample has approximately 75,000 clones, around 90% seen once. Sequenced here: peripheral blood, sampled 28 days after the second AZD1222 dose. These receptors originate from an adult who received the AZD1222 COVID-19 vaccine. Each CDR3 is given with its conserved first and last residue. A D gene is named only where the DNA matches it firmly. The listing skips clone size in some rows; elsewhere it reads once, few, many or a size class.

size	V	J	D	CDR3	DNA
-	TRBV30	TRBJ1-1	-	CAWSAGLAAFF	TGTGCCTGGAGTGCCGGATTGGCGGCTTTCTTT
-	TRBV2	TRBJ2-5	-	CASSDRGPQETQYF	TGTGCCAGCAGTGACAGGGGTCCCCAAGAGACCCAGTACTTC
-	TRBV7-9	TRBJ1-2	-	CASSEDSYGYTF	TGTGCCAGCAGCGAGGACAGCTATGGCTACACCTTC
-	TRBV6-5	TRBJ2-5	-	CASRRAGEGTQYF	TGTGCCAGCAGGCGGGCAGGGGAAGGGACCCAGTACTTC
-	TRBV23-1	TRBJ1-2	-	CASSQTGQSMGYGYTF	TGCGCCAGCAGTCAAACGGGCCAAAGCATGGGTTATGGCTACACCTTC
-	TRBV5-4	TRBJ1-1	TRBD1	CASSLEGGTLNTEAFF	TGTGCCAGCAGCTTGGAAGGGGGCACACTGAACACTGAAGCTTTCTTT
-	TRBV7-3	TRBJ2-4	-	CASSPHGWGDLAKNIQYF	TGTGCCAGCAGCCCCCACGGGTGGGGGGACTTAGCCAAAAACATTCAGTACTTC
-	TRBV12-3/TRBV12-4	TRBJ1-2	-	CASSGGVGYTF	TGTGCCAGCAGTGGAGGGGTGGGCTACACCTTC
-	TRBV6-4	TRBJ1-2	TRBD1	CASSTGEGDYGYTF	TGTGCCAGCAGCACAGGGGAGGGTGACTATGGCTACACCTTC
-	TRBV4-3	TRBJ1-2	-	CASSQWTAYGYTF	TGCGCCAGCAGCCAATGGACAGCCTATGGCTACACCTTC
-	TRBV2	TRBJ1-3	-	CASERGTAAGNTIYF	TGTGCCAGCGAAAGAGGGACTGCCGCGGGAAACACCATATATTTT
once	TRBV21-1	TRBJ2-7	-	CASSSPRRVKKYEQYF	TGTGCCAGCAGCTCCCCTCGGAGGGTAAAGAAGTACGAGCAGTACTTC
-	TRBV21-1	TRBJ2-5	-	CASSKTGPVDQYF	TGTGCCAGCAGCAAAACTGGGCCGGTGGACCAGTACTTC
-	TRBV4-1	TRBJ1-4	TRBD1	CASSQTGVEEKLFF	TGCGCCAGCAGCCAGACAGGGGTGGAAGAAAAACTGTTTTTT
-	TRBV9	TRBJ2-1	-	CASSVGAAEQFF	TGTGCCAGCAGCGTAGGGGCCGCTGAGCAGTTCTTC
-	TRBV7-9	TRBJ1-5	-	CASSPPGQVNQPQHF	TGTGCCAGCAGCCCACCGGGACAAGTTAATCAGCCCCAGCATTTT
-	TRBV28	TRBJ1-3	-	CASSRTGNSGNTIYF	TGTGCCAGCAGCAGGACGGGCAACTCTGGAAACACCATATATTTT
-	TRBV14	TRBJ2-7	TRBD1	CASSQDWLDRGPYEQYF	TGTGCCAGCAGCCAAGATTGGCTGGACAGGGGTCCCTACGAGCAGTACTTC
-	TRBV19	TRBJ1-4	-	CASRGGAALNEKLFF	TGTGCCAGTAGAGGAGGAGCAGCTTTGAATGAAAAACTGTTTTTT
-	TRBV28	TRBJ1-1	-	CASSLSPETDTEAFF	TGTGCCAGCAGTTTATCTCCCGAGACGGACACTGAAGCTTTCTTT
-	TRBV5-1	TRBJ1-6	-	CASSLRTGGLGGNSPLHF	TGCGCCAGCAGCCTGAGAACTGGGGGGCTCGGTGGAAATTCACCCCTCCACTTT
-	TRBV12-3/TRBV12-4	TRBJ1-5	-	CASSRLNQPQHF	TGTGCCAGCAGTCGATTAAATCAGCCCCAGCATTTT
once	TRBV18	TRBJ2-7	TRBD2	CASSPPSGDGEQYF	TGTGCCAGCTCACCACCGAGCGGGGATGGGGAGCAGTACTTC
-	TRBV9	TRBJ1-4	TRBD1	CASSASTGEGEKLFF	TGTGCCAGCAGCGCCTCGACAGGGGAAGGGGAAAAACTGTTTTTT
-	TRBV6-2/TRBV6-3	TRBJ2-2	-	CASSYPLRITGELFF	TGTGCCAGCAGTTATCCGCTCCGAATCACCGGGGAGCTGTTTTTT
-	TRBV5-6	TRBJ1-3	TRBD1	CASSLKDRGSGNTIYF	TGTGCCAGCAGCTTGAAGGACAGGGGGTCTGGAAACACCATATATTTT
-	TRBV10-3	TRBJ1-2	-	CAISADPNYGYTF	TGTGCCATCAGTGCAGACCCTAACTATGGCTACACCTTC
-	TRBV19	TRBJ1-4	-	CASRSRIQLFF	TGTGCCAGTAGGTCCCGGATTCAACTGTTTTTT
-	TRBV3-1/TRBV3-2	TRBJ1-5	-	CASSQDQAPQHF	TGTGCCAGCAGCCAAGATCAGGCACCCCAGCATTTT
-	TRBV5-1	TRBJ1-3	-	CASSFGNPGNTIYF	TGCGCCAGCAGCTTTGGGAATCCCGGAAACACCATATATTTT
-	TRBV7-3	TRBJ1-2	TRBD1	CASSLTRTGDGYGYTF	TGTGCCAGCAGCTTAACTAGGACAGGGGATGGCTATGGCTACACCTTC
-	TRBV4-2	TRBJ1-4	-	CASSQDSGTLNEKLFF	TGTGCCAGCAGCCAAGACTCCGGGACCCTTAATGAAAAACTGTTTTTT
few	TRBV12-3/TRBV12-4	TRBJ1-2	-	CASSSGNNYGYTF	TGTGCCAGCAGCTCCGGGAACAACTATGGCTACACCTTC
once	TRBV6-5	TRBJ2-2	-	CASGLAANTGELFF	TGTGCCAGCGGCTTGGCGGCGAACACCGGGGAGCTGTTTTTT
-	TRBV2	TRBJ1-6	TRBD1	CASRVGTAGNSPLHF	TGTGCCAGCAGGGTGGGGACAGCGGGTAATTCACCCCTCCACTTT
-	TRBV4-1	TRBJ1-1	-	CASSQYPDSMNTEAFF	TGCGCCAGCAGCCAGTATCCGGACAGTATGAACACTGAAGCTTTCTTT
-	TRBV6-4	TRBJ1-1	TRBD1	CASSEAGGPILTTEAFF	TGTGCCAGCAGTGAGGCAGGGGGCCCTATTCTTACCACTGAAGCTTTCTTT
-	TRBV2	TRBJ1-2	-	CASGRPQVDGYTF	TGTGCCAGCGGTCGGCCCCAGGTCGATGGCTACACCTTC
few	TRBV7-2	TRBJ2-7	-	CASSSRTETYEQYF	TGTGCCAGCAGCTCCCGGACAGAAACCTACGAGCAGTACTTC
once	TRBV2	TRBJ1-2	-	CASSPGLGNYGYTF	TGTGCCAGCAGCCCAGGGTTGGGAAACTATGGCTACACCTTC
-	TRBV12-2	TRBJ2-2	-	CASRLAGTSGGGMELFF	TGTGCAAGTCGCTTAGCGGGGACTAGCGGTGGGGGCATGGAGCTGTTTTTT
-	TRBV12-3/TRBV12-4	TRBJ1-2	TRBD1	CASSQGQGRGYTF	TGTGCCAGCAGTCAGGGACAGGGGCGGGGCTACACCTTC
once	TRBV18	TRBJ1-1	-	CASSPREATGRMNTEAFF	TGTGCCAGCTCACCACGGGAAGCGACAGGTCGCATGAACACTGAAGCTTTCTTT
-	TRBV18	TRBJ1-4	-	CASSPVPRRGGEKLFF	TGTGCCAGCTCACCGGTTCCCCGGCGGGGTGGTGAAAAACTGTTTTTT
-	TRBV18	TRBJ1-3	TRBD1	CASSPGTDGNTIYF	TGTGCCAGCTCACCAGGGACAGATGGAAACACCATATATTTT
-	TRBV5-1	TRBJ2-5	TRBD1	CASSLGQGGETQYF	TGCGCCAGCAGCCTGGGACAGGGAGGCGAGACCCAGTACTTC
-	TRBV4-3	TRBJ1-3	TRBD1	CASSQEGQPSSGNTIYF	TGCGCCAGCAGCCAGGAGGGACAGCCAAGCTCTGGAAACACCATATATTTT
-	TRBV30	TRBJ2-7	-	CAWSVATYEQYF	TGTGCCTGGAGTGTGGCGACCTACGAGCAGTACTTC
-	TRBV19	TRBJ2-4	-	CASSITEAAPKNIQYF	TGTGCCAGTAGTATTACAGAGGCTGCCCCCAAAAACATTCAGTACTTC
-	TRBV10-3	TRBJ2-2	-	CATKGREDTGELFF	TGTGCCACAAAGGGCAGGGAGGACACCGGGGAGCTGTTTTTT
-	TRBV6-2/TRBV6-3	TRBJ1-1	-	CASSHGGSANTEAFF	TGTGCCAGCAGCCACGGAGGGTCCGCGAACACTGAAGCTTTCTTT
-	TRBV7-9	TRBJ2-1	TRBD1	CASSSRTGIGSNEQFF	TGTGCCAGCAGCTCCCGGACAGGGATAGGTTCCAATGAGCAGTTCTTC
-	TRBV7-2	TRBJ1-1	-	CASSLAARGDTEAFF	TGTGCCAGCAGCTTAGCTGCCCGAGGGGACACTGAAGCTTTCTTT
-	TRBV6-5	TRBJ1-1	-	CASNRRGQRVTEAFF	TGTGCCTCCAACAGAAGGGGCCAACGGGTCACTGAAGCTTTCTTT
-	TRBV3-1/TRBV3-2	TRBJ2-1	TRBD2	CASSPGTSGNEQFF	TGTGCCAGCAGCCCCGGGACTAGCGGCAATGAGCAGTTCTTC
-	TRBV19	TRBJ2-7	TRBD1	CASSQGQGTPYEQYF	TGTGCCAGTAGTCAGGGACAGGGGACCCCCTACGAGCAGTACTTC
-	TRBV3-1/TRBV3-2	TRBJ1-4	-	CASSHRVLNEKLFF	TGTGCCAGCAGCCACAGGGTCCTTAATGAAAAACTGTTTTTT
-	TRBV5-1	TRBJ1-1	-	CASSPPALNTEAFF	TGCGCCAGCAGCCCCCCGGCGTTAAACACTGAAGCTTTCTTT
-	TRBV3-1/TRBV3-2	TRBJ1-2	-	CASSQGGRLGYTF	TGTGCCAGCAGCCAAGGGGGGCGCTTAGGCTACACCTTC
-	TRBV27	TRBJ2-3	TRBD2	CASKAGGGTDTQYF	TGTGCCAGCAAGGCCGGGGGGGGCACAGATACGCAGTATTTT